The source of this T cell receptor beta chain is a study of T cells in Graves' hyperthyroidism and ophthalmopathy. Study results and limitations: In the analysis, a 13 V-J model separated ophthalmopathy from stable hyperthyroidism.

This clonotype was seen repeatedly, ten times or more. Its cognate antigen is unknown. Template material for amplifying TCR beta CDR3 regions consisted of RNA transcripts. The study used the HTBI primer set for a first-round RT-PCR of the TCR CDR3. TCRdb processed the multiplex PCR reads anew with MiXCR; each CDR3 protein has one entry. The sample holds some 400,000 distinct CDR3 sequences, more than 11% seen once. This CDR3 is 15 amino acids long. Trimming stripped 4 bases from V and 0 bases from J, with 11 bases between. Germline CDR1 and CDR2: SGHRS and YFSETQ. The TCR was taken from a woman aged 60-70 years with Graves' hyperthyroidism. Sequencing was done on a sample of blood. The J gene is TRBJ1-5, the V gene TRBV5-1; D is uncertain. The CDR3 coding sequence is TGCGCCAGCAGCCCGTCCGGCTATAGCAATCAGCCCCAGCATTTT. This gives the protein CASSPSGYSNQPQHF.